The 11 T cell receptor beta chains presented below share a single source sample, sequenced in a study of CD4 and CD8 cells across lung adenocarcinoma regions. MiXCR, run by TCRdb on the PCR reads, gives a single entry per CDR3 protein. The table shows 12,000 to 15,000 distinct CDR3 sequences, with just under 45% occurring only once. Sequencing used CD4+ T cells from the center of a lung tumor. The receptors shown here come from a male donor with lung adenocarcinoma. The CD4 and CD8 labels of this study may be unreliable.

In this sample, this clonotype is medium-sized. The chain carries TRBV6-1 and TRBJ2-4, with a weak D call TRBD2 (5 bases). The CDR3 is 14 amino acids. Germline CDR1 is MNHNS and CDR2 is SASEGT. V was trimmed by 1 base and J by 9 bases, leaving 13 bases between them. The CDR3 DNA reads as TGTGCCAGCAGTGAAGTTTCGGGGTTCGGCATTCAGTACTTC. This translates into CASSEVSGFGIQYF.

The V call is TRBV10-2, the J call TRBJ2-1; TRBD2 matches 8 bases. This CDR3 has 15 residues. Trimming cost V 5 bases and J 10 bases; bases outside gene matches: 13. From germline, CDR1 is WSHSY and CDR2 SAAADI. As DNA, the CDR3 is TGCGCCAGCAGTCGCCAGCGGGAGTCCTCCTACGAGCAGTTCTTC. It specifies CASSRQRESSYEQFF.

The chain uses TRBV6-1 and TRBJ1-5, with D maybe TRBD1 (5 bases). Trimming stripped 5 bases from V and 3 bases from J, with 8 bases between. Per germline, CDR1 MNHNS and CDR2 SASEGT. The CDR3 loop spans 13 amino acids. CDR3 protein: CASSRDLNQPQHF. Written as DNA, the CDR3 is TGTGCCAGCAGTCGGGACCTCAATCAGCCCCAGCATTTT.

As to this clonotype: An end of the junction differs from the germline gene, which may be a read error. The chain couples TRBV4-1 to TRBJ2-3; TRBD2 matches at 9 bases. The CDR3 contains 14 residues. Per the germline V gene, CDR1 is MGHRA and CDR2 is YSYEKL. In nucleotides, the CDR3 is TGCGCGGGCAGCGGGGGGCGGGGCACAGAGACGCAGTATTTT. Protein product: CAGSGGRGTETQYF.

Judged by abundance, this clonotype is medium-sized. The rearrangement uses TRBV6-1 and TRBJ2-5, with 8 bases fitting TRBD2. The end of the DNA aligns better with TRBJ2-7, so the J call may be wrong. The germline V gene has CDR1 MNHNS and CDR2 SASEGT. The length of the CDR3 is 14 residues. CDR3: CASSSGGTRHEQYF. The DNA for the CDR3 is TGTGCCAGCAGTAGCGGGGGTACCCGCCACGAGCAGTACTTC.

This clonotype qualifies as medium-sized. This chain links TRBV6-5 with TRBJ1-6; 10 bases are shared with TRBD1. This CDR3 has 17 amino acids. Trimming removed 2 bases from V and 7 bases from J; junction bases left unmatched: 8. From germline, CDR1 is MNHEY and CDR2 SVGAGI. The CDR3 sequence is CASSYAGRDRGNSPLHF. Written as DNA, the CDR3 is TGTGCCAGCAGTTACGCAGGTCGGGACAGGGGCAATTCACCCCTCCACTTT.

J is TRBJ2-3 and V is TRBV6-4, with TRBD2 as a possible D gene (6 bases). This CDR3 is 15 amino acids long. The V end lost 3 bases, the J end lost 0 bases, and 10 bases lay between the germline ends. The germline V gene encodes CDR1 MRHNA and CDR2 SNTAGT. The CDR3 sequence: CASSESSGSTDTQYF. CDR3 nucleotide sequence: TGTGCCAGCAGTGAATCGAGCGGGAGCACAGATACGCAGTATTTT.

The rearrangement links TRBV27 to TRBJ2-3, with D perhaps matching TRBD1 (5 bases). Germline loops: CDR1 MNHEY, CDR2 SMNVEV (reference sequence). The CDR3 consists of 11 residues. V lost 8 bases and J 11 bases, leaving 14 bases between the germline ends. CDR3 loop: CASSSRVRQYF. CDR3 in DNA: TGTGCCAGCTCGTCCAGGGTTAGGCAGTATTTT.

The chain employs TRBV6-5 and TRBJ2-4; D gene uncertain. The CDR3 runs 15 residues. Germline V gene lookup returns CDR1 MNHEY and CDR2 SVGAGI. V gave up 8 bases and J gave up 6 bases, with 20 bases separating them. CDR3 nucleotide sequence: TGTGCCAGCGGTCACGTGGCTCGTGAGAGAAACATTCAGTACTTC. Residues: CASGHVARERNIQYF.

A single count supports this clonotype. This rearrangement joins TRBV10-2 to TRBJ2-2; TRBD2 agrees at 8 bases. The germline gives CDR1 WSHSY, CDR2 SAAADI. Losses at the gene ends were 8 bases for V and 13 bases for J; bases not matched to a gene: 18. This CDR3 contains 15 residues. CDR3 sequence: CASGPQVAGTEALFF. DNA of the CDR3: TGCGCCAGCGGCCCACAGGTAGCGGGGACCGAGGCGCTGTTTTTT.

The chain has TRBV5-1 and TRBJ2-3; 7 nucleotides agree with TRBD1. CDR1 is SGHRS and CDR2 is YFSETQ in the germline V gene. There are 15 residues in the CDR3. Germline trimming cut 3 bases from V and 2 bases from J; bases unmatched to any gene: 6. The CDR3 nucleotides read TGCGCCAGCAGCTGTATGGACAGGAACACAGATACGCAGTATTTT. Translation: CASSCMDRNTDTQYF.